One and the same sample provided the 17 T cell receptor beta chains below, sequenced in a study of blood T cell repertoires in COVID-19. The table came from immunoSEQ multiplex PCR; TCRdb's copy has only in-frame clones and leaves some out. The data contain 150,000 to 180,000 clones, approximately 84% of them singletons. The sequenced material came from peripheral blood. Every receptor here comes from a woman in her sixties or seventies with COVID-19, enrolled during active disease.

This chain connects TRBV19 to TRBJ1-4; the D is unclear. CDR1 is LNHDA, CDR2 SQIVND, per germline (reference sequence). The CDR3 contains 16 residues. Trimming took 6 bases from V and 0 from J, leaving 14 bases between them. In DNA, the CDR3 is TGTGCCAGTAGGAGCATGGTATCTGCAACTAATGAAAAACTGTTTTTT. This gives the protein CASRSMVSATNEKLFF.

The chain uses TRBV5-1 and TRBJ1-2; D gene ambiguous. Germline V lookup: CDR1 SGHRS, CDR2 YFSETQ. The V gene lost 2 bases and the J gene lost 2 bases, with 7 bases spanning the gap. This CDR3 is 13 amino acids long. The DNA for the CDR3 is TGCGCCAGCAGCTTCACTAAGAACTATGGCTACACCTTC. Translating it yields CASSFTKNYGYTF.

V and J are TRBV12-5 and TRBJ1-3, with D unclear. Trimming cost V 7 bases and J 0 bases, with 10 bases left between them. CDR3 length equals 14 residues. Germline V gene data show CDR1 as LGHNT and CDR2 as FRNRAP. This CDR3 is CASAQFSSGNTIYF. CDR3 bases: TGTGCTAGTGCCCAATTTAGCTCTGGAAACACCATATATTTT.

The V call is TRBV2, the J call TRBJ2-2; 7 bases match TRBD1. The CDR3 extends over 16 amino acids. Losses at the gene ends were 5 bases for V and 2 bases for J; bases not matched to a gene: 8. Looked up from germline, CDR1 is SNHLY and CDR2 is FYNNEI. Here the CDR3 DNA reads TGTGCCAGCAGTCAAGGGCCAGGGGGTAACACCGGGGAGCTGTTTTTT. It yields the protein CASSQGPGGNTGELFF.

This chain links TRBV7-9 with TRBJ1-2, with 10 positions matching TRBD1. V shed 5 bases and J 4 bases; nucleotides not matched to a gene: 7. The CDR3 totals 15 residues. Germline V gene sequence: CDR1 SEHNR, CDR2 FQNEAQ (reference sequence). CDR3 amino acids: CASSPGQGPFYGYTF. CDR3 DNA sequence: TGTGCCAGCAGCCCGGGACAGGGGCCCTTCTATGGCTACACCTTC.

J is TRBJ2-2 and V is TRBV5-1; D is possibly TRBD1 (6 bases). This CDR3 has 17 residues. Trimming took 0 bases from V and 4 from J, leaving 16 bases between them. Germline V gene lookup returns CDR1 SGHRS and CDR2 YFSETQ. The CDR3 DNA reads TGCGCCAGCAGCTTGGCCAGGGGAGTGGCAGGCACCGGGGAGCTGTTTTTT. This sequence encodes CASSLARGVAGTGELFF. Drawing the rest from reference TRBV5-1 and TRBJ2-2, the complete variable domain is KAGVTQTPRYLIKTRGQQVTLSCSPISGHRSVSWYQQTPGQGLQFLFEYFSETQRNKGNFPGRFSGRQFSNSRSEMNVSTLELGDSALYLCASSLARGVAGTGELFFGEGSRLTVL.

This clone has just one count. The chain employs TRBV27 and TRBJ2-5, with D possibly being TRBD1 (6 bases). V was pared by 4 bases and J by 6 bases, with 12 bases between. CDR3 length: 13 amino acids. In germline, CDR1 is MNHEY, CDR2 SMNVEV (reference sequence). CDR3: CASSSSRGQTQYF. The CDR3 bases are TGTGCCAGCAGTTCCTCCAGGGGTCAGACCCAGTACTTC.

This clone has only one observation. The chain combines TRBV29-1 with TRBJ1-1; a possible D gene is TRBD1 (6 bases). The V gene's germline CDR1 is SQVTM and CDR2 ANQGSEA. V was cut by 7 bases and J by 2 bases, with 17 bases left in between. The CDR3 spans 14 residues. Written as DNA, the CDR3 is TGCAGCGGCAAGGGGGACACCAGAAACACTGAAGCTTTCTTT. Translated, it gives CSGKGDTRNTEAFF.

The gene calls are TRBV18 and TRBJ1-2, with 8 bases aligning to TRBD1. Germline CDR1 is KGHSH and CDR2 is LQKENI. J gave up 3 bases and V 3 bases, and 6 bases lay outside the gene matches. This CDR3 is 15 amino acids long. The CDR3 spells CASSPAPTGDYGYTF. The CDR3 DNA reads TGTGCCAGCTCACCGGCACCGACAGGGGACTATGGCTACACCTTC.

This clone was found a few times. The chain recombines TRBV14 with TRBJ1-6; D is ambiguous. V lost 0 bases and J lost 6, with 6 bases in between. CDR3 length equals 14 residues. Germline-derived CDR1 and CDR2 are SGHDN and FVKESK. CDR3 in amino acids: CASSQERVNSPLHF. The CDR3 coding sequence is TGTGCCAGCAGCCAAGAGAGGGTTAATTCACCCCTCCACTTT.

The chain carries TRBV6-5 and TRBJ2-7, with TRBD1 matching over 7 bases. J lost 3 bases, V lost 10 bases, and 12 bases had no gene match. CDR1 is MNHEY, CDR2 SVGAGI, per germline. This CDR3 has 14 amino acids. CDR3 coding DNA: TGTGCCACCGAGGACAGGCCCCATAGCTACGAGCAGTACGTC. Its translation: CATEDRPHSYEQYV.

This chain connects TRBV14 to TRBJ1-2, with D possibly matching TRBD1 (6 bases). Trimming removed 4 bases from V and 4 bases from J, with 16 bases in between. Germline V gives CDR1 SGHDN, CDR2 FVKESK. The CDR3 runs 15 residues. The CDR3 loop reads CASSRYREGAYGYTF. The CDR3 DNA follows: TGTGCCAGCAGCCGCTACAGGGAAGGAGCCTATGGCTACACCTTC.

CDR3 DNA sequence: TGTGCCAGCAGCAGTAGACAGGGGAATCAGCCCCAGCATTTT. The encoded protein is CASSSRQGNQPQHF. This rearrangement joins TRBV7-2 to TRBJ1-5, with 8 bases lining up with TRBD1. CDR3 length: 14 residues. CDR1 is SGHTA and CDR2 is FQGNSA in the germline V gene. J gave up 4 bases and V 5 bases, and 4 bases lay outside the gene matches.

This clone appeared a few times. This chain joins TRBV5-1 and TRBJ1-6, with 7 bases aligning to TRBD1. The V segment lost 0 bases and the J segment 15 bases; nucleotides outside the gene matches: 9. The germline V gene has CDR1 SGHRS and CDR2 YFSETQ. The CDR3 loop spans 14 amino acids. The chain's CDR3 is CASSLDSTGLVLHF. CDR3 nucleotide sequence: TGCGCCAGCAGCTTGGACTCGACAGGGTTAGTCCTCCACTTT.

The V and J genes are TRBV10-1 and TRBJ2-1; 7 nucleotides agree with TRBD1. Looked up from germline, CDR1 is WNHNN and CDR2 is SYGVQD (reference sequence). The V and J ends lost 3 bases and 7 bases, in that order; junction bases with no gene match: 15. There are 17 residues in the CDR3. The CDR3 DNA sequence: TGCGCCAGCAGTGACTCGACAGGGCAGGGGAAGAGGAATGAGCAGTTCTTC. Protein: CASSDSTGQGKRNEQFF.

The chain recombines TRBV6-5 with TRBJ2-7; D may be TRBD1 (5 bases). Germline V CDR1 and CDR2: MNHEY, SVGAGI. The CDR3 has 13 amino acids. V lost 8 bases to trimming and J lost 0 bases, with 11 bases between them. The DNA for the CDR3 is TGTGCCAGCTCCAGGGTAAGCTCCTACGAGCAGTACTTC. Its protein is CASSRVSSYEQYF.

The rearrangement links TRBV24-1 to TRBJ2-3; no reliable D call. The CDR3 spans 16 residues. Germline CDR1 KGHDR, CDR2 SFDVKD. With 2 bases removed from V and 0 bases from J, the gap between germline ends came to 11 bases. CDR3 DNA: TGTGCCACCAGTGATTGCTGGGCAGCTAGCACAGATACGCAGTATTTT. It translates to CATSDCWAASTDTQYF.